This TCR beta chain was found in a study of shared clonotypes between healthy human individuals. General study results and limits: Naive subsets generally exceeded memory subsets in estimated richness. Sampling covered blood only; tissue repertoires likely differ. Non-shared clonotypes were found to have lower generation probabilities than the clonotypes that were shared by all four of the sorted-subset donors.

CD45RO+ cells were combined with CCR7-negative CD45RA+ TemRA cells to form CD8 memory. Method: immunoSEQ multiplex PCR; TCRdb's copy keeps in-frame clones and lacks some. The sample yields 90,000 to 120,000 clones, about 70% seen once. To note about this clone: Antigen specificity is unknown.

The sample comprised memory CD8+ T cells sorted from blood. This sample's subset: CD45RO+ cells pooled with CCR7-negative TemRA cells. This sequence was found in a woman under 40 in good health.

The CDR3 bases are TGCAGCGCAGTGGATACAGGGAGAAACTACGAGCAGTACTTC. Translated: CSAVDTGRNYEQYF. The gene calls are TRBV29-1 and TRBJ2-7; TRBD1 might be the D (6 bases). Trimming shortened V by 7 bases and J by 3 bases, and 19 bases separated the two germline ends. This CDR3 has 14 residues. Germline V gene lookup returns CDR1 SQVTM and CDR2 ANQGSEA.